What follows is one T cell receptor beta chain and its context. This sample stems from a study of shared clonotypes between healthy human individuals. Trimming pared 3 bases from V and 6 bases from J, leaving 18 bases between. This CDR3 comprises 15 residues. Germline loops: CDR1 KGHSH, CDR2 LQKENI. The assay was immunoSEQ multiplex PCR, and TCRdb's table has in-frame clones only and misses some. The repertoire holds 1,500,000 or so clones, with around 98.5% as singletons. V gene TRBV18 combines with J gene TRBJ2-7; D might be TRBD2 (5 bases). The sequenced sample consisted of naive CD4+ T cells sorted from blood. The subset is: CD45RA+ positively selected. The TCR originated in a man aged 25 to 40 in good health. CDR3 bases: TGTGCCAGCTCACCGGGCCCGGCGGGCGTCGGCGAGCAGTACTTC. Its protein product is CASSPGPAGVGEQYF.